These 10 T cell receptor beta chains were all obtained from the same sample, sequenced in a study of T cell repertoires in cytomegalovirus infection. Each CDR3 protein is one row after TCRdb ran MiXCR on the reads. The profile shows roughly 600,000 distinct CDR3 sequences, 24% of them singletons. Sequenced input: CD8+ T cells from PBMCs. These receptors came from a human donor in good health (CMV status not recorded). Some clones in this sample may be carry-over from other donors' samples.

This clonotype has at least ten counts. This sequence joins TRBV7-8 and TRBJ2-3; 14 positions agree with TRBD2. V lost 5 bases and J lost 0; bases outside the gene matches: 10. The germline gives CDR1 SGHVS, CDR2 FQNEAQ. The CDR3 is 19 amino acids. CDR3 loop: CASSHPGTSGGASTDTQYF. The DNA for the CDR3 is TGTGCCAGCAGCCATCCCGGGACTAGCGGGGGCGCTAGCACAGATACGCAGTATTTT.

There are a few counts of this clonotype. The CDR3 loop reads CASSLGTGFKSPQHF. Here the CDR3 DNA reads TGTGCCAGCAGTTTGGGTACAGGCTTTAAGTCACCCCAGCATTTT. V gene TRBV28 combines with J gene TRBJ1-5, with a possible D match to TRBD1 (5 bases). Trimming took 3 bases from V and 10 from J, leaving 19 bases between them. CDR1 and CDR2 (germline): MDHEN, SYDVKM. There are 15 residues in the CDR3.

This clonotype showed up just a few times. The CDR3: CAISGTGGPYNEQFF. CDR3 coding DNA: TGTGCCATCAGTGGAACAGGGGGACCCTACAATGAGCAGTTCTTC. The V call is TRBV10-3, the J call TRBJ2-1; 8 nucleotides line up with TRBD1. Per the germline V gene, CDR1 is ENHRY and CDR2 is SYGVKD. The CDR3 totals 15 residues. V lost 4 bases and J lost 2; bases outside the gene matches: 4.

In its sample, this clonotype was seen many times. The chain uses TRBV6-5 and TRBJ2-7; possibly TRBD2 for D (6 bases). In germline, CDR1 is MNHEY, CDR2 SVGAGI. With 4 bases removed from V and 7 bases from J, the gap between germline ends came to 14 bases. The length of the CDR3 is 13 residues. In nucleotides, the CDR3 is TGTGCCAGCAGTTTGGACTATCCTCGAGAGCAGTACTTC. Translation: CASSLDYPREQYF.

This clonotype has ten or more counts. The V gene is TRBV7-6, the J gene TRBJ2-1; TRBD2 agrees at 10 bases. The CDR3 covers 20 residues. Germline-derived CDR1 and CDR2 are SGHVS and FNYEAQ. J was trimmed by 2 bases and V by 4 bases; bases with no gene match: 17. CDR3 sequence (DNA): TGTGCCAGCAGCTCCTATACGGGGACTAGCGCTTCAGGCCCCTACAATGAGCAGTTCTTC. It specifies CASSSYTGTSASGPYNEQFF.

This chain joins TRBV29-1 and TRBJ2-3, with a weak D call TRBD1 (5 bases). The CDR3 sequence is 16 residues long. Germline V lookup: CDR1 SQVTM, CDR2 ANQGSEA. V lost 4 bases and J 1 base, leaving 18 bases between the germline ends. The DNA of the CDR3 is TGCAGCGTTGGGTCCAGGGCACCCAAGGGCACAGATACGCAGTATTTT. This encodes CSVGSRAPKGTDTQYF.

This clonotype was counted only a few times. V gene TRBV6-6 combines with J gene TRBJ2-7, with 11 positions matching TRBD1. Per the germline V gene, CDR1 is MNHNY and CDR2 is SVGAGI (reference sequence). There are 15 residues in the CDR3. V lost 4 bases and J lost 2; bases outside the gene matches: 4. The CDR3 protein is CASSFPGQGAYEQYV. CDR3 coding DNA: TGTGCCAGCAGTTTTCCGGGACAGGGGGCCTACGAGCAGTACGTC.

The chain is built from TRBV27 and TRBJ2-1; TRBD2 matches at 7 bases. V was pared by 2 bases and J by 7 bases, with 5 bases of the junction left unmatched. The CDR3 runs to 14 residues. CDR1 is MNHEY and CDR2 is SMNVEV in the germline V gene (reference sequence). CDR3 sequence (DNA): TGTGCCAGCAGTTTAGGTACTAGCGTGAATGAGCAGTTCTTC. Translated, it gives CASSLGTSVNEQFF.

This clonotype was seen only a few times. In nucleotides, the CDR3 is TGTGCCAGCAGCTCTCCGGCGGACAGGACGACTGGAAACACCATATATTTT. It encodes CASSSPADRTTGNTIYF. The chain joins TRBV7-9 to TRBJ1-3; TRBD1 aligns across 7 bases. The junction had 11 bases not matched to a gene; V was cut back by 4 bases and J by 2 bases. Germline lookup yields CDR1 SEHNR and CDR2 FQNEAQ (reference sequence). The CDR3 has 17 amino acids.

In its sample, this clonotype was seen a few times. The chain employs TRBV27 and TRBJ1-2; no firm D call. V gave up 5 bases and J gave up 8 bases, with 15 bases separating them. This CDR3 has 13 amino acids. Germline CDR1 and CDR2: MNHEY and SMNVEV (reference sequence). The CDR3 sequence: CASSIGPFQGYTF. CDR3 coding DNA: TGTGCCAGCAGTATAGGACCGTTTCAGGGCTACACCTTC.